The 29 T cell receptor beta chains in this list originate from one sample, sequenced in a study of beta chain features in type 1 diabetes (dated by TCRdb to the late 2010s). What the study reported, not specific to this receptor: A moderate but significant shortening of TCRB CDR3 length was observed in type 1 diabetes patients in all four CD4+ subsets.

Library creation used the immunoSEQ multiplex PCR assay. The High Capacity cDNA Reverse Transcription Kit was used to reverse transcribe all of the isolated RNA, meaning that expressed TCRB transcripts were what got sequenced. As stored in TCRdb, this immuneACCESS dataset retains in-frame rearrangements with V and J assigned. A fraction of the clones does not appear; measured against another copy, unresolved V genes explain less than half of the discrepancy, and the remainder lacks a known reason. This sample is represented by 300,000 or so clones; approximately 15% of them were singletons. The ten most abundant clones make up roughly 0.015% of the sample. These receptors are not linked to any known antigen. The sequencing input was naive CD4+ T cells from blood. This sample's cell subset or site label indicates: true naive CD4+ T cells. These TCRs come from a woman between 18 and 30 years old with type 1 diabetes.

The chain recombines TRBV19 with TRBJ2-1, with 10 positions matching TRBD1. From germline, CDR1 is LNHDA and CDR2 SQIVND (reference sequence). V shed 6 bases, J shed 4 bases, and the junction held 9 bases outside the gene matches. This CDR3 has 16 amino acids. DNA for the CDR3: TGTGCCAGTAGCCCCGGCGACAGGGGGCTTTACAATGAGCAGTTCTTC. It codes for CASSPGDRGLYNEQFF.

This chain connects TRBV18 to TRBJ2-1, with D possibly being TRBD2 (6 bases). CDR3 length: 13 residues. V was trimmed by 6 bases and J by 9 bases, leaving 15 bases between them. Looked up from germline, CDR1 is KGHSH and CDR2 is LQKENI. In nucleotides, the CDR3 is TGTGCCAGCTCCCTCGGGGGAGTCAGTGAGCAGTTCTTC. Translating it yields CASSLGGVSEQFF.

This clone has just a few counts. This chain joins TRBV5-1 and TRBJ2-7; D unclear. V lost 6 bases and J lost 5, with 21 bases in between. The germline V gene encodes CDR1 SGHRS and CDR2 YFSETQ. The CDR3 extends over 15 amino acids. This chain's CDR3 is CASTIVGAAVDEQYF. DNA for the CDR3: TGCGCCAGCACCATCGTAGGAGCCGCCGTGGACGAGCAGTACTTC.

This clone was recorded many times. The chain uses TRBV4-1 and TRBJ2-1; 10 bases align to TRBD2. V dropped 4 bases and J dropped 10; count of bases not matched to a gene: 1. This CDR3 comprises 12 residues. Germline V gene lookup returns CDR1 MGHRA and CDR2 YSYEKL. The DNA for the CDR3 is TGCGCCAGCAGCCGGGGACTAGCGGAGCAGTTCTTC. Amino acid sequence: CASSRGLAEQFF.

This clone has only a few counts. The V call is TRBV23-1, the J call TRBJ1-2, with a possible D match to TRBD1 (6 bases). TRBV23-1 is sorted into the ORF group, with uncertain function. Trimming cost V 3 bases and J 6 bases, with 14 bases left between them. This CDR3 region has 14 residues. CDR3 residues: CASSHHLRTDGYTF. CDR3 DNA: TGCGCCAGCAGTCACCACCTTAGGACAGATGGCTACACCTTC.

This clone turned up a few times. The genes are TRBV30 and TRBJ2-7; 14 nucleotides agree with TRBD2. Per the germline V gene, CDR1 is GTSNPN and CDR2 is SVGIG (reference sequence). After removal of 2 bases from V and 3 bases from J, the junction contained 12 bases not matched to a gene. CDR3 length: 18 residues. The CDR3 spells CAWSPRLGTSGRNYEQYF. CDR3 nucleotide sequence: TGTGCCTGGAGTCCTCGCCTCGGGACTAGCGGGAGAAACTACGAGCAGTACTTC.

The V gene is TRBV5-1, the J gene TRBJ2-3; possible D gene TRBD2, 5 bases. With 5 bases removed from V and 0 bases from J, the gap between germline ends came to 13 bases. Germline assignment: CDR1 SGHRS and CDR2 YFSETQ. This CDR3 contains 15 residues. The DNA of the CDR3 is TGCGCCAGCAGATCAAGAGCGGATAGCACAGATACGCAGTATTTT. This gives the protein CASRSRADSTDTQYF.

The chain is built from TRBV5-1 and TRBJ2-1, with 11 positions matching TRBD2. Germline CDR1 and CDR2: SGHRS and YFSETQ. The V segment lost 6 bases and the J segment 7 bases; nucleotides outside the gene matches: 6. This CDR3 has 14 residues. CDR3 residues: CASTKLAGENEQFF. CDR3 in DNA: TGCGCCAGCACCAAACTAGCGGGAGAGAATGAGCAGTTCTTC.

This clone was seen more than once but under ten times. The chain employs TRBV5-1 and TRBJ2-1; D gene unclear. The CDR3 runs 13 residues. Trimming pared 0 bases from V and 11 bases from J, leaving 12 bases between. Germline CDR1 SGHRS, CDR2 YFSETQ. CDR3: CASSLESDVKQFF. The CDR3 bases are TGCGCCAGCAGCTTGGAAAGCGACGTGAAGCAGTTCTTC.

The genes are TRBV30 and TRBJ1-4, with a weak D call TRBD1 (5 bases). The CDR3 spans 13 residues. The V gene's germline CDR1 is GTSNPN and CDR2 SVGIG (reference sequence). V was pared by 3 bases and J by 8 bases, with 13 bases between. As DNA, the CDR3 is TGTGCCTGGAGCCCCGACGGGGGGGAAAAACTGTTTTTT. As protein: CAWSPDGGEKLFF.

The chain links TRBV5-6 to TRBJ1-1; D gene uncertain. The germline V gene has CDR1 SGHDT and CDR2 YYEEEE. V lost 2 bases and J lost 3, with 11 bases in between. The CDR3 consists of 14 residues. CDR3 loop: CASSLFPADTEAFF. The DNA of the CDR3 is TGTGCCAGCAGCTTATTCCCGGCGGACACTGAAGCTTTCTTT. Supplemented by reference TRBV5-6 and TRBJ1-1, the full variable domain reads DAGVTQSPTHLIKTRGQQVTLRCSPKSGHDTVSWYQQALGQGPQFIFQYYEEEERQRGNFPDRFSGHQFPNYSSELNVNALLLGDSALYLCASSLFPADTEAFFGQGTRLTVV.

This clone was observed once. The chain joins TRBV18 to TRBJ2-2, with D possibly TRBD1 on 6 matching bases. Looked up from germline, CDR1 is KGHSH and CDR2 is LQKENI. CDR3 length equals 15 residues. Trimming left V 6 bases short and J 3 bases short, with 14 bases between. The chain's CDR3 is CASSPTPGDTGELFF. Written as DNA, the CDR3 is TGTGCCAGCTCTCCAACCCCAGGGGACACCGGGGAGCTGTTTTTT.

This clone showed up just a few times. This chain connects TRBV15 to TRBJ2-1, with TRBD2 matching 10 bases. Trimming removed 1 base from V and 7 bases from J; junction bases left unmatched: 13. The CDR3 sequence is 18 residues long. The V gene's germline CDR1 is LNHNV and CDR2 YYDKDF (reference sequence). The CDR3 spells CATSRVLQRGLAFNEQFF. Written as DNA, the CDR3 is TGTGCCACCAGCAGAGTCCTTCAAAGGGGACTAGCGTTTAATGAGCAGTTCTTC.

This clone was seen a few times. V is TRBV5-1 and J is TRBJ2-1, with 10 bases lining up with TRBD1. Germline V CDR1 and CDR2: SGHRS, YFSETQ. This CDR3 is built from 14 residues. J was trimmed by 10 bases and V by 0 bases; bases with no gene match: 4. CDR3: CASSLGTGGLEQFF. CDR3 DNA: TGCGCCAGCAGCTTGGGGACAGGGGGTCTGGAGCAGTTCTTC.

This rearrangement joins TRBV18 to TRBJ2-1, with TRBD1 as a possible D gene (6 bases). The V gene lost 7 bases and the J gene lost 0 bases, with 13 bases spanning the gap. The CDR3 is made up of 15 amino acids. The germline V gene encodes CDR1 KGHSH and CDR2 LQKENI. This CDR3 reads CASYPGTSSYNEQFF. In DNA, the CDR3 is TGTGCCAGCTACCCCGGGACAAGCTCCTACAATGAGCAGTTCTTC.

This clone has only a few counts. Other nucleotide sequences from this sample produce the same CDR3. The rearrangement links TRBV5-1 to TRBJ2-1; D unclear. The CDR3 loop spans 14 amino acids. The ends were cut back, 2 bases at V and 1 base at J, with 7 bases in the middle. Per the germline V gene, CDR1 is SGHRS and CDR2 is YFSETQ. Here the CDR3 DNA reads TGCGCCAGCAGCTTAGGAGAGTCCTACAATGAGCAGTTCTTC. Amino acid sequence: CASSLGESYNEQFF.

There are a few counts of this clone. The J gene is TRBJ2-5, the V gene TRBV7-2; 9 bases are shared with TRBD2. From germline, CDR1 is SGHTA and CDR2 FQGNSA. Losses at the gene ends were 1 base for V and 5 bases for J; bases not matched to a gene: 11. The CDR3 is 17 amino acids. CDR3 sequence (DNA): TGTGCCAGCAGCTTAGGGGCGGGAGGGCCTCCGGTCGAGACCCAGTACTTC. Protein sequence: CASSLGAGGPPVETQYF.

The chain employs TRBV6-5 and TRBJ1-1; D remains unclear. V dropped 4 bases and J dropped 8 bases, with 14 bases sitting between them. Germline lookup yields CDR1 MNHEY and CDR2 SVGAGI. This CDR3 contains 13 residues. The CDR3 bases are TGTGCCAGCAGTTCCTTCCCGGGAACCGAAGCTTTCTTT. It encodes CASSSFPGTEAFF.

CDR3 in DNA: TGTGCCAGCAGTTACGGGGGACAGGGTCAGCCCCAGCATTTT. Its translation is CASSYGGQGQPQHF. This sequence joins TRBV6-6 and TRBJ1-5; TRBD1 matches 9 bases. Per the germline V gene, CDR1 is MNHNY and CDR2 is SVGAGI (reference sequence). J lost 6 bases, V lost 2 bases, and 2 bases had no gene match. CDR3 length: 14 residues.

J is TRBJ1-1 and V is TRBV7-2; 12 nucleotides align to TRBD1. Germline lookup yields CDR1 SGHTA and CDR2 FQGNSA. CDR3 length: 14 residues. Unmatched junction bases numbered 5, after V lost 1 base and J lost 11 bases. This chain's CDR3 is CASSLVGQGAFAFF. CDR3 in DNA: TGTGCCAGCAGCTTAGTGGGACAGGGGGCCTTTGCTTTCTTT.

This clone was recorded a few times. This chain links TRBV30 with TRBJ2-1; D is perhaps TRBD1 (6 bases). The length of the CDR3 is 13 residues. Trimming cost V 2 bases and J 6 bases, with 11 bases left between them. The germline gives CDR1 GTSNPN, CDR2 SVGIG (reference sequence). The CDR3 nucleotides are TGTGCCTGGAGTAAGACACAGGGCAATGAGCAGTTCTTC. The encoded protein is CAWSKTQGNEQFF.

The table lists this clone with a few counts. The gene calls are TRBV18 and TRBJ2-2, with D unclear. The CDR3 has 14 amino acids. Looked up from germline, CDR1 is KGHSH and CDR2 is LQKENI. V lost 6 bases and J 2 bases, leaving 10 bases between the germline ends. CDR3 loop: CASSHRSNTGELFF. As DNA, the CDR3 is TGTGCCAGCTCCCACCGTAGCAACACCGGGGAGCTGTTTTTT.

This clone was observed a handful of times. This sample includes further DNA sequences coding for the same CDR3. This chain joins TRBV20-1 and TRBJ2-7; D may be TRBD1 (6 bases). This CDR3 is built from 11 residues. Germline values: CDR1 DFQATT, CDR2 SNEGSKA (reference sequence). The V end was cut by 5 bases, the J end by 3 bases, with 8 bases between. This chain's CDR3 is CSASQGYEQYV. The CDR3 DNA sequence: TGCAGTGCTTCACAGGGCTACGAGCAGTACGTC.

This chain links TRBV9 with TRBJ2-2, with 8 bases that match TRBD2. The CDR3 extends over 16 amino acids. CDR1 and CDR2 from the germline V gene are SGDLS and YYNGEE. V was pared by 4 bases and J by 5 bases, with 10 bases of the junction left unmatched. The chain's CDR3 is CASSIPYGGDTGELFF. CDR3 bases: TGTGCCAGCAGCATTCCATACGGGGGGGATACCGGGGAGCTGTTTTTT.

This chain links TRBV30 with TRBJ2-5; TRBD2 matches at 7 bases. Germline values: CDR1 GTSNPN, CDR2 SVGIG (reference sequence). CDR3 length: 12 amino acids. V gave up 2 bases and J gave up 4 bases; unmatched junction bases: 1. CDR3 in amino acids: CAWSWGGETQYF. CDR3 in DNA: TGTGCCTGGAGTTGGGGGGGAGAGACCCAGTACTTC.

The rearrangement joins TRBV11-3 to TRBJ2-1; TRBD2 matches at 7 bases. Germline CDR1 is SGHNT and CDR2 is YENEEA. This CDR3 contains 16 residues. Unmatched junction bases numbered 13, after V lost 2 bases and J lost 9 bases. This chain's CDR3 is CASSLSSGTRAGEQFF. The CDR3 DNA reads TGTGCCAGCAGCTTATCTAGCGGTACGAGAGCGGGTGAGCAGTTCTTC.

The sample holds a few counts of this clone. The V gene is TRBV7-8, the J gene TRBJ2-1; TRBD2 aligns across 8 bases. The germline V gene encodes CDR1 SGHVS and CDR2 FQNEAQ. With 2 bases clipped from V and 3 bases from J, the junction kept 6 bases outside the gene matches. This CDR3 comprises 16 residues. The DNA for the CDR3 is TGTGCCAGCAGCTTACGGGGACTAGAGGGCTACAATGAGCAGTTCTTC. Its translation is CASSLRGLEGYNEQFF.

This clone has more than one count but fewer than ten. The chain carries TRBV11-2 and TRBJ2-3; D gene uncertain. This CDR3 is built from 12 residues. The V end was cut by 8 bases, the J end by 4 bases, with 10 bases between. Germline V gene sequence: CDR1 SGHAT, CDR2 FQNNGV. The CDR3 spells CASRLLADTQYF. The CDR3 nucleotides read TGTGCCAGCCGCCTTCTAGCAGATACGCAGTATTTT. Full variable domain (missing parts from reference TRBV11-2 and TRBJ2-3): EAGVAQSPRYKIIEKRQSVAFWCNPISGHATLYWYQQILGQGPKLLIQFQNNGVVDDSQLPKDRFSAERLKGVDSTLKIQPAKLEDSAVYLCASRLLADTQYFGPGTRLTVL.

There are a few counts of this clone. The chain couples TRBV14 to TRBJ2-1, with 12 bases aligning to TRBD2. The CDR3 has 17 amino acids. The V gene's germline CDR1 is SGHDN and CDR2 FVKESK. The trim removed 0 bases at V and 6 bases at J, leaving 6 bases unmatched. Here the CDR3 DNA reads TGTGCCAGCAGCCAAGAACGTGCTAGCGGGAGGGCCAATGAGCAGTTCTTC. This encodes CASSQERASGRANEQFF.